The T cell receptor (beta chain) under discussion was sequenced for a study of T cells in localized non-small cell lung cancer. Whole-study results and caveats: When the top 100 tumor clones were examined, a median approximately 59 of them also appeared in the adjacent lung, which was paired and uninvolved. The highest T cell clonality was in uninvolved adjacent lung, above tumor. Only one tumor region went through sequencing, so heterogeneity may still be there.

Trimming removed 0 bases from V and 4 bases from J; junction bases left unmatched: 10. This CDR3 has 17 residues. The germline V gene has CDR1 SGHNT and CDR2 YYREEE (reference sequence). As to this clone: The antigen is unknown.

Assay used: immunoSEQ multiplex PCR; TCRdb lists only in-frame clones, some missing. The sample shows about 77,000 clones, approximately 90% of them seen only once. This chain joins TRBV5-4 and TRBJ2-3; 8 positions agree with TRBD2. The sequenced sample was peripheral blood, obtained before any cancer treatment. The clonotype originates from a woman aged 40-69 years with stage I squamous cell lung carcinoma. The CDR3 is CASSLVVSGKGPDTQYF. CDR3 DNA sequence: TGTGCCAGCAGCTTGGTGGTTAGCGGGAAGGGCCCAGATACGCAGTATTTT. Filled out from reference TRBV5-4 and TRBJ2-3, the complete variable domain reads ETGVTQSPTHLIKTRGQQVTLRCSSQSGHNTVSWYQQALGQGPQFIFQYYREEENGRGNFPPRFSGLQFPNYSSELNVNALELDDSALYLCASSLVVSGKGPDTQYFGPGTRLTVL.